This T cell receptor beta chain stems from a study of CD8+ T cells in alopecia areata. Following extraction, RNA underwent reverse transcription to cDNA, which served as the sequencing template. Some clones are missing from TCRdb's copy, which holds only in-frame ones; the method was immunoSEQ multiplex PCR. The data hold about 180,000 clones, with approximately 52% observed a single time. Study-wide findings and caveats: An increase in clonality over normal scalp was evident in lesional scalp, especially alopecia totalis/universalis.

Treatment here: oral pan-JAK inhibitor, 5-10 mg twice daily. Per the germline V gene, CDR1 is LNHDA and CDR2 is SQIVND (reference sequence). V lost 7 bases to trimming and J lost 4 bases, with 13 bases between them. The CDR3 length is 13 residues. About this clone itself: Antigen unknown.

The source of this sequence is a human donor with alopecia areata. The material was CD4+ T cells sorted from blood, obtained at approximately week 56, from a patient treated with tofacitinib. The chain combines TRBV19 with TRBJ1-2; D not resolved. The CDR3 bases are TGTGCCAGTAATTCCGGTGCCGTCTATGGCTACACCTTC. Protein: CASNSGAVYGYTF.